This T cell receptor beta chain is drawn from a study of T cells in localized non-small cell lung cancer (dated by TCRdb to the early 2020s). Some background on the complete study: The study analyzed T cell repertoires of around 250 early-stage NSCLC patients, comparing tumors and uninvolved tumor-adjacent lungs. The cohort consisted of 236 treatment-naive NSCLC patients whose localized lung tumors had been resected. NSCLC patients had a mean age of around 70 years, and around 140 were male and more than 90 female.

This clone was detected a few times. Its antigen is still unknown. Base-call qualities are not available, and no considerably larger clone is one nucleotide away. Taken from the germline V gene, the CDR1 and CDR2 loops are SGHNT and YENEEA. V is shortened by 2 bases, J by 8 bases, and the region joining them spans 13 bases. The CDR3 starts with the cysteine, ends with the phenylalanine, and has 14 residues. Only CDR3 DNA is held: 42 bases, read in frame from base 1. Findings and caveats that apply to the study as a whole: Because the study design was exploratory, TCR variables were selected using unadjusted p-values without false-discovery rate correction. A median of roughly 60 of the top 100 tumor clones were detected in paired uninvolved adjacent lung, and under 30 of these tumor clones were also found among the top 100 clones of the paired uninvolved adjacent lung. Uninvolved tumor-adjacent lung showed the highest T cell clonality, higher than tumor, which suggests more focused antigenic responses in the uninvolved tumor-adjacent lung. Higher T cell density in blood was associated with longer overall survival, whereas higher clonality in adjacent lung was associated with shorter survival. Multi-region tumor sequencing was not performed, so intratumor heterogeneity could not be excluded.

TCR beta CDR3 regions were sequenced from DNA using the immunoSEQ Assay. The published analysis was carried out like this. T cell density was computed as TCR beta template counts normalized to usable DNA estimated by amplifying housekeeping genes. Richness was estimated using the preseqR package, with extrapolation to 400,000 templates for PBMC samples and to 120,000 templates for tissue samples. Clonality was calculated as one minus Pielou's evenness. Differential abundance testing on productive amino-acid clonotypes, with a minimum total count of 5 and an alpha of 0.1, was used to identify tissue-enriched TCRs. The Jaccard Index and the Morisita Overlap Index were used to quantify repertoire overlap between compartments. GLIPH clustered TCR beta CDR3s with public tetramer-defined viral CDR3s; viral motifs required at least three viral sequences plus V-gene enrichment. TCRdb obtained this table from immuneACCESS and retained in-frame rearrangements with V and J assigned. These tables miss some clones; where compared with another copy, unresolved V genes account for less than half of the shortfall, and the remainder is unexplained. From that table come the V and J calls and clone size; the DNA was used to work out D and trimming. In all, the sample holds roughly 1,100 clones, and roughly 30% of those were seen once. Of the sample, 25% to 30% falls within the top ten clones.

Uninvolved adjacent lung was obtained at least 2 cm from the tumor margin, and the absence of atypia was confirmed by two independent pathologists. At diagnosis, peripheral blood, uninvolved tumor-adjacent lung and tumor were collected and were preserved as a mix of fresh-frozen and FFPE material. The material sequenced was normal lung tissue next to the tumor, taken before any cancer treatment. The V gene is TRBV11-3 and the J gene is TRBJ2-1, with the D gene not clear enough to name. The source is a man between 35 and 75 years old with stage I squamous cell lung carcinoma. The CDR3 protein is CASSLRTAWDEQFF. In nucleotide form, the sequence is TGTGCCAGCAGCTTACGTACCGCTTGGGATGAGCAGTTCTTC.